The source of this TCR beta chain is a study of blood T cell repertoires in COVID-19. Libraries were prepared by immunoSEQ multiplex PCR; TCRdb keeps only in-frame clonotypes and omits some of them. The sample yields under 200,000 clones, about 89% seen once. Sequencing used PBMCs or T cells enriched from blood (not recorded which). The sequence derives from a woman aged 18-35 years who had recovered from COVID-19.

DNA of the CDR3: TGTGCCAGCAGCTTTGGTGCTAGCGGGGAGTACGAGCAGTACTTC. This codes for CASSFGASGEYEQYF. The rearrangement uses TRBV7-9 and TRBJ2-7; 9 nucleotides align to TRBD2. This CDR3 is 15 amino acids long. J was trimmed by 4 bases and V by 3 bases; bases with no gene match: 7. Germline V gives CDR1 SEHNR, CDR2 FQNEAQ (reference sequence). The variable domain in full, completed from reference TRBV7-9 and TRBJ2-7, reads DTGVSQNPRHKITKRGQNVTFRCDPISEHNRLYWYRQTLGQGPEFLTYFQNEAQLEKSRLLSDRFSAERPKGSFSTLEIQRTEQGDSAMYLCASSFGASGEYEQYFGPGTRLTVT.